This TCR beta chain was recovered during a study of CD8 T cells in ankylosing spondylitis. The V gene's germline CDR1 is SGHRS and CDR2 YFSETQ. Trimming at V came to 2 bases and at J to 6 bases, leaving 1 base not matched to a gene. The CDR3 length is 14 residues. Of note for this clonotype: Its specificity is unknown.

General observations from the study: Past studies reported some motif variants in reactive arthritis synovial fluid and blood. Significant enrichment of disease-linked clones was reported in matched ankylosing spondylitis synovial fluid.

By quantitative 5'-RACE with molecular barcodes, the TCR beta libraries were made. TCRdb re-analysed the 5' RACE reads in MiXCR, keeping a single row per CDR3 protein. In the table there are under 250,000 distinct CDR3 sequences, about 30% of which are singletons. The TCR originated in a male donor with ankylosing spondylitis or in good health (not recorded which). Sequenced sample: blood, either unsorted or a sorted T cell fraction (not recorded which). The rearrangement joins TRBV5-1 to TRBJ2-4; 11 bases are a match to TRBD1. The DNA for the CDR3 is TGCGCCAGCAGCTTAGGGACAGGGGGAAACATTCAGTACTTC. The encoded protein is CASSLGTGGNIQYF.